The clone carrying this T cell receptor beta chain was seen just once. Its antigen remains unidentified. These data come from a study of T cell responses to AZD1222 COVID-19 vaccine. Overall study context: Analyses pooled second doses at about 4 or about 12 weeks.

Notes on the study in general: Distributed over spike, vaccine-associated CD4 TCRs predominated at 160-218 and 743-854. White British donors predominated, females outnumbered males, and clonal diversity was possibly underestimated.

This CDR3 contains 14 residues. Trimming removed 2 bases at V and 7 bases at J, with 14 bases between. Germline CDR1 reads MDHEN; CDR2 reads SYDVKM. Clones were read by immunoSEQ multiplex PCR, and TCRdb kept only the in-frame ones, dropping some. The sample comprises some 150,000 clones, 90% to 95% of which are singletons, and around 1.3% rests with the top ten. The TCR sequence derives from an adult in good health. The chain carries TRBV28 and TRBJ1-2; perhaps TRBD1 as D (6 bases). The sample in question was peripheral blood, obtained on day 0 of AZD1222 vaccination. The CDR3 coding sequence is TGTGCCAGCAGTTTAACCGGGGGCGGGTTTGGCTACACCTTC. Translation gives CASSLTGGGFGYTF.